This record looks at one TCR beta chain sequence and its context. This receptor's antigen is unknown. Qualities for individual bases were not recorded, and no much larger clone is one base off. Cut back by 1 base and 3 bases, the V and J ends lie 9 bases apart. The CDR3 runs 15 amino acids, cysteine and phenylalanine included. The only DNA kept is the CDR3, 45 bases in frame from the first base. The germline V gene sets CDR1 to MNHNS and CDR2 to SASEGT. Receptor amplification or capture employed the immunoSEQ multiplex PCR assay. Rearranged TCR beta chain sequences were amplified with the hsTCRB Kit following the manufacturer's protocol. An Illumina MiSeq was used to sequence the TCRB libraries. The source study handled its data this way. The proprietary platform of the kit vendor was used for demultiplexing, trimming and gene mapping. This immuneACCESS table, as held by TCRdb, lists in-frame sequences with V and J called but not all clones. Of the missing ones, under half trace to an unresolved V gene in checked studies; the others have no known cause. Clonal size and the V and J genes are those of that table, whereas D and trimming came from the DNA. This sample gives tens of thousands of clones in total; 60% to 85% of them show up just once. The top ten clones comprise 12% of the sample.

This sample is drawn from a study of a mutant IDH1 vaccine in newly diagnosed glioma (dated by TCRdb to about 2021). Regarding the research as a whole: Vaccination was initiated 4-6 weeks after radiotherapy alone, or concurrently with temozolomide cycles in the chemotherapy-containing groups. Longitudinal TCRB deep sequencing was performed for approximately 24 treated patients wherever samples were available for exploratory analyses. Visit V12 was the week-35 safety follow-up and visit V13 was the week-47 end of study. The approximately 30 treated patients were approximately 60% male and roughly 40% female, with a mean age of roughly 42 years. Before enrollment, most patients had been given radiochemotherapy with temozolomide as standard therapy, while the rest had received either radiotherapy alone or temozolomide alone. Peripheral blood samples were drawn at six visits, namely V03 (baseline), V05, V07, V10, V12 and V13.

Overall study results and their limits: The authors stated that sample limitations prevented analyses of patient blood samples from being reproduced. Availability determined which PBMC samples were chosen for TCRB deep sequencing. Immune responses induced by the vaccine were seen in roughly 95% of patients across multiple MHC alleles. Pseudoprogression seemed to be unrelated to changes in the top peripheral T cell clonotypes found by TCRB sequencing.

The sample's time point label, decoded: week 35, safety follow-up. Every vaccine dose consisted of 300 ug of a 20-mer mutant IDH1 peptide in Montanide, administered subcutaneously together with topical imiquimod. Patients received eight vaccinations in weeks 1, 3, 5, 7, 11, 15, 19 and 23, corresponding to visits V03 through V10. The donors had newly diagnosed IDH1-mutant astrocytomas of WHO grade 3 or 4 that showed loss of nuclear ATRX. The samples were drawn from NOA16, a multicentre, single-arm, open-label phase I trial in Germany that tested a mutant IDH1 peptide vaccine in humans for the first time. Genomic DNA for TCRB sequencing was extracted from EDTA blood using the DNeasy Blood and Tissue Kit.

The source of this sequence is a man aged 35-49 years with glioma. Rearrangement joined TRBV6-1 to TRBJ1-4; the D gene is possibly TRBD1, with 5 bases matching. Specimen: PBMCs, collected from a glioma patient whose treatment included an IDH1 peptide vaccine. Read as DNA, the sequence is TGTGCCAGCAGTGAAGGGGGACCGTCTAATGAAAAACTGTTTTTT. This gives the protein CASSEGGPSNEKLFF.